The source of this T cell receptor (beta chain) is a study of T cell changes during pregnancy in multiple sclerosis. CDR1 and CDR2 from the germline V gene are SEHNR and FQNEAQ (reference sequence). The CDR3 runs 15 residues. Trimming removed 2 bases at V and 3 bases at J, with 13 bases between. This clone was found once. Assay used: immunoSEQ multiplex PCR; TCRdb lists only in-frame clones, some missing. The profile shows tens of thousands of clones, roughly 89% of them singletons. The rearrangement uses TRBV7-9 and TRBJ2-5; D possibly corresponds to TRBD1 (5 bases). The source was peripheral blood, collected in the third trimester of pregnancy. The sequence was obtained from a female donor in good health, enrolled as a control in a pregnancy study. The DNA for the CDR3 is TGTGCCAGCAGCTTAAGAGCAGGGATGGAAGAGACCCAGTACTTC. Protein sequence: CASSLRAGMEETQYF.